This is a list of T cell receptor beta chains from one sample in a study of Ad26.COV2.S vaccination and SARS-CoV-2 variants. Sequenced by immunoSEQ multiplex PCR; TCRdb stores in-frame clones only, minus some. Altogether some 340,000 clones are present, about 82% being singletons, with the ten largest covering around 2%. Specimen: peripheral blood, collected in a trial of Ad26.COV2.S vaccine versus placebo. Receptors originate from a person between 18 and 59 years old who received the Ad26.COV2.S COVID-19 vaccine or a placebo. Both conserved end residues are part of each CDR3. D genes are given only for firm matches. Only part of the rows carry a size: once, few, many, or a class if the clone is expanded.

J: TRBJ1-5
V: TRBV27
size: -
D: -
CDR3: CASSYREPQHF
DNA: TGTGCCAGCAGTTACAGGGAGCCCCAGCATTTT

J: TRBJ2-7
V: TRBV4-1
size: -
D: TRBD2
CDR3: CASSLAGGEQYF
DNA: TGCGCCAGCAGCTTAGCGGGGGGGGAGCAGTACTTC

J: TRBJ1-2
V: TRBV28
size: -
D: -
CDR3: CASRSGSWGYTF
DNA: TGTGCCAGCAGATCCGGGTCCTGGGGCTACACCTTC

J: TRBJ2-5
V: TRBV7-9
size: -
D: -
CDR3: CASTLRGADAGTQYF
DNA: TGTGCCAGCACCCTACGTGGGGCAGACGCAGGGACCCAGTACTTC

J: TRBJ1-1
V: TRBV7-3
size: -
D: -
CDR3: CASKGGMGTEAFF
DNA: TGTGCCAGCAAAGGAGGGATGGGCACTGAAGCTTTCTTT

J: TRBJ1-5
V: TRBV18
size: -
D: -
CDR3: CASSPRGQLGGNQPQHF
DNA: TGTGCCAGCTCACCTCGGGGACAACTGGGGGGCAATCAGCCCCAGCATTTT

J: TRBJ1-6
V: TRBV27
size: -
D: -
CDR3: CASSFAGRYYNSPLHF
DNA: TGTGCCAGCAGTTTCGCGGGCCGCTATTATAATTCACCCCTCCACTTT

J: TRBJ2-5
V: TRBV6-6
size: -
D: TRBD2
CDR3: CASSRPTSGRQETQYF
DNA: TGTGCCAGCAGCCGTCCCACTAGCGGGAGACAAGAGACCCAGTACTTC

J: TRBJ1-6
V: TRBV19
size: -
D: -
CDR3: CASSITGGDNSPLHF
DNA: TGTGCCAGTAGTATAACGGGAGGAGATAATTCACCCCTCCACTTT

J: TRBJ2-5
V: TRBV4-2
size: -
D: TRBD2
CDR3: CASSQDWFRSGLAGDYQETQYF
DNA: TGTGCCAGCAGCCAAGACTGGTTCAGGTCGGGACTAGCGGGGGATTACCAAGAGACCCAGTACTTC

J: TRBJ1-2
V: TRBV19
size: -
D: -
CDR3: CASSITRVGYGYTF
DNA: TGTGCCAGTAGTATCACCAGGGTAGGCTATGGCTACACCTTC

J: TRBJ2-2
V: TRBV11-3
size: -
D: -
CDR3: CASSSPSGRGRAGELFF
DNA: TGTGCCAGCAGCTCTCCCTCGGGGCGGGGGCGCGCCGGGGAGCTGTTTTTT

J: TRBJ2-2
V: TRBV7-8
size: -
D: -
CDR3: CASSLGPGTDYGAGELFF
DNA: TGTGCCAGCAGCTTAGGTCCGGGGACCGATTACGGGGCCGGGGAGCTGTTTTTT

J: TRBJ2-1
V: TRBV6-2/TRBV6-3
size: -
D: TRBD1
CDR3: CASSYSSGAGTGRHEQFF
DNA: TGTGCCAGCAGTTACTCGTCCGGGGCCGGGACAGGTCGCCATGAGCAGTTCTTC

J: TRBJ1-2
V: TRBV28
size: -
D: -
CDR3: CASSLLGVKGGYTF
DNA: TGTGCCAGCAGTTTGCTTGGTGTAAAGGGTGGCTACACCTTC

J: TRBJ2-1
V: TRBV9
size: -
D: -
CDR3: CASSRTQGTLYNEQFF
DNA: TGTGCCAGCAGCAGGACTCAGGGGACTCTATACAATGAGCAGTTCTTC

J: TRBJ1-1
V: TRBV14
size: few
D: TRBD1
CDR3: CASSRQGNTEAFF
DNA: TGTGCCAGCAGTCGACAGGGGAACACTGAAGCTTTCTTT

J: TRBJ2-5
V: TRBV4-2
size: -
D: TRBD2
CDR3: CASSPIGTRQETQYF
DNA: TGTGCCAGCAGCCCCATAGGGACTAGACAAGAGACCCAGTACTTC

J: TRBJ1-5
V: TRBV10-3
size: -
D: -
CDR3: CAISPGGGGNQPQHF
DNA: TGTGCCATCAGCCCTGGGGGGGGAGGCAATCAGCCCCAGCATTTT

J: TRBJ2-6
V: TRBV6-5
size: -
D: -
CDR3: CAEGNPSGANVLTF
DNA: TGTGCCGAGGGGAATCCGTCCGGGGCCAACGTCCTGACTTTC

J: TRBJ1-1
V: TRBV5-1
size: -
D: TRBD1
CDR3: CASSPGGGVGEAFF
DNA: TGCGCCAGCTCCCCAGGGGGCGGAGTGGGTGAAGCTTTCTTT

J: TRBJ2-3
V: TRBV7-2
size: -
D: -
CDR3: CASSLRLTTDTQYF
DNA: TGTGCCAGCAGCTTAAGACTCACCACAGATACGCAGTATTTT

J: TRBJ1-1
V: TRBV5-6
size: -
D: TRBD1
CDR3: CASSRRQGVNTEAFF
DNA: TGTGCCAGCAGCCGTCGACAGGGGGTGAACACTGAAGCTTTCTTT

J: TRBJ1-1
V: TRBV29-1
size: -
D: -
CDR3: CSVSRGSNTEAFF
DNA: TGCAGCGTATCAAGGGGGTCGAACACTGAAGCTTTCTTT

J: TRBJ1-2
V: TRBV12-3/TRBV12-4
size: -
D: TRBD1
CDR3: CASSQTGERGYTF
DNA: TGTGCCAGCAGCCAGACAGGGGAACGGGGCTACACCTTC

J: TRBJ2-3
V: TRBV5-1
size: -
D: -
CDR3: CASSLVAATDTQYF
DNA: TGCGCCAGCAGCTTGGTGGCGGCCACAGATACGCAGTATTTT

J: TRBJ2-5
V: TRBV6-5
size: -
D: -
CDR3: CASSQLTETQYF
DNA: TGTGCCAGCAGCCAGCTTACGGAGACCCAGTACTTC

J: TRBJ1-3
V: TRBV5-1
size: once
D: TRBD1
CDR3: CASSLQGAGDTIYF
DNA: TGCGCCAGCAGCTTACAGGGGGCAGGGGACACCATATATTTT

J: TRBJ1-5
V: TRBV24-1
size: -
D: -
CDR3: CATSAGVQANQPQHF
DNA: TGTGCCACCAGTGCAGGGGTCCAGGCCAATCAGCCCCAGCATTTT

J: TRBJ2-5
V: TRBV9
size: -
D: TRBD1
CDR3: CASSPNRGPTYQETQYF
DNA: TGTGCCAGCAGCCCCAACAGGGGACCTACGTACCAAGAGACCCAGTACTTC

J: TRBJ1-1
V: TRBV5-8
size: -
D: -
CDR3: CASSLGMNTEAFF
DNA: TGTGCCAGCAGCTTGGGAATGAACACTGAAGCTTTCTTT

J: TRBJ2-1
V: TRBV9
size: -
D: TRBD2
CDR3: CASTSGGSSYNEQFF
DNA: TGTGCCAGCACCAGCGGGGGGTCCTCCTACAATGAGCAGTTCTTC

J: TRBJ2-1
V: TRBV7-3
size: few
D: -
CDR3: CASSSGGLGQFF
DNA: TGTGCCAGCAGCTCGGGGGGCCTCGGGCAGTTCTTC

J: TRBJ2-1
V: TRBV11-2
size: -
D: TRBD2
CDR3: CASSLTGLAGFYNEQFF
DNA: TGTGCCAGCAGCTTAACCGGACTAGCGGGTTTCTACAATGAGCAGTTCTTC

J: TRBJ1-3
V: TRBV9
size: -
D: -
CDR3: CASRSSGNTIYF
DNA: TGTGCCAGCAGAAGCTCTGGAAACACCATATATTTT

J: TRBJ2-3
V: TRBV2
size: once
D: TRBD2
CDR3: CASSVAGGKGDTQYF
DNA: TGTGCCAGCAGTGTTGCGGGGGGAAAAGGGGATACGCAGTATTTT

J: TRBJ1-2
V: TRBV6-5
size: few
D: -
CDR3: CASSYNRVRYTF
DNA: TGTGCCAGCAGTTATAACAGGGTCCGCTACACCTTC

J: TRBJ2-7
V: TRBV5-1
size: -
D: TRBD1
CDR3: CASSSPGQGYEQYF
DNA: TGCGCCAGCAGCTCCCCGGGACAGGGTTACGAGCAGTACTTC

J: TRBJ1-1
V: TRBV2
size: -
D: TRBD1
CDR3: CASSYDRANTEAFF
DNA: TGTGCCAGCAGTTACGACAGGGCGAACACTGAAGCTTTCTTT

J: TRBJ1-2
V: TRBV9
size: -
D: -
CDR3: CASSVATAGTTNYGYTF
DNA: TGTGCCAGCAGCGTAGCTACGGCGGGTACCACTAACTATGGCTACACCTTC

J: TRBJ1-2
V: TRBV23-1
size: -
D: TRBD1
CDR3: CASSPRDRDYTF
DNA: TGCGCCAGCAGTCCCAGGGACAGGGACTACACCTTC

J: TRBJ2-7
V: TRBV20-1
size: once
D: TRBD1
CDR3: CSASRDRDYEQYF
DNA: TGCAGTGCAAGTCGGGACAGGGACTACGAGCAGTACTTC

J: TRBJ1-5
V: TRBV12-3/TRBV12-4
size: -
D: -
CDR3: CASSLWGNQPQHF
DNA: TGTGCCAGCAGTTTATGGGGTAATCAGCCCCAGCATTTT

J: TRBJ1-1
V: TRBV28
size: -
D: -
CDR3: CASPLPIPNTEAFF
DNA: TGTGCCAGCCCCCTCCCCATCCCAAACACTGAAGCTTTCTTT

J: TRBJ2-3
V: TRBV28
size: -
D: -
CDR3: CASTLQGSGTDTQYF
DNA: TGTGCCAGCACCCTACAGGGATCAGGCACAGATACGCAGTATTTT

J: TRBJ1-2
V: TRBV14
size: -
D: -
CDR3: CASSQDFLERIYGYTF
DNA: TGTGCCAGCAGCCAAGATTTTCTGGAGAGAATCTATGGCTACACCTTC

J: TRBJ2-7
V: TRBV18
size: -
D: TRBD2
CDR3: CASSVTSGGTQSIVF
DNA: TGTGCCAGCTCAGTCACTAGCGGGGGGACCCAGAGCATTGTGTTC

J: TRBJ1-3
V: TRBV6-6
size: -
D: -
CDR3: CASSPGDLSGNTIYF
DNA: TGTGCCAGCAGCCCAGGAGATCTCTCTGGAAACACCATATATTTT

J: TRBJ1-6
V: TRBV18
size: -
D: -
CDR3: CASSPARPRNNSPLHF
DNA: TGTGCCAGCTCACCAGCGAGGCCAAGAAATAATTCACCCCTCCACTTT

J: TRBJ1-1
V: TRBV4-1
size: -
D: -
CDR3: CASSQEDLGATEAFF
DNA: TGCGCCAGCAGCCAAGAAGATTTGGGGGCCACTGAAGCTTTCTTT

J: TRBJ1-1
V: TRBV9
size: -
D: -
CDR3: CASSAPTEPNTEAFF
DNA: TGTGCCAGCAGCGCCCCGACAGAACCAAACACTGAAGCTTTCTTT

J: TRBJ2-7
V: TRBV19
size: few
D: TRBD1
CDR3: CASSRDRGSSYEQYF
DNA: TGTGCCAGTAGTAGAGACAGGGGGAGCTCCTACGAGCAGTACTTC

J: TRBJ1-2
V: TRBV7-8
size: once
D: -
CDR3: CASSLIFGGGGYTF
DNA: TGTGCCAGCAGCTTAATTTTTGGGGGCGGTGGCTACACCTTC

J: TRBJ2-2
V: TRBV5-5
size: -
D: -
CDR3: CASSTRHPTGELFF
DNA: TGTGCCAGCAGCACCCGACATCCCACCGGGGAGCTGTTTTTT

J: TRBJ2-1
V: TRBV7-2
size: -
D: -
CDR3: CASSLYQGGFNEQFF
DNA: TGTGCCAGCAGCTTATACCAGGGGGGGTTCAATGAGCAGTTCTTC

J: TRBJ2-1
V: TRBV4-2
size: many
D: -
CDR3: CASSQDSGSSSYNEQFF
DNA: TGTGCCAGCAGCCAAGATAGCGGTTCAAGCTCCTACAATGAGCAGTTCTTC